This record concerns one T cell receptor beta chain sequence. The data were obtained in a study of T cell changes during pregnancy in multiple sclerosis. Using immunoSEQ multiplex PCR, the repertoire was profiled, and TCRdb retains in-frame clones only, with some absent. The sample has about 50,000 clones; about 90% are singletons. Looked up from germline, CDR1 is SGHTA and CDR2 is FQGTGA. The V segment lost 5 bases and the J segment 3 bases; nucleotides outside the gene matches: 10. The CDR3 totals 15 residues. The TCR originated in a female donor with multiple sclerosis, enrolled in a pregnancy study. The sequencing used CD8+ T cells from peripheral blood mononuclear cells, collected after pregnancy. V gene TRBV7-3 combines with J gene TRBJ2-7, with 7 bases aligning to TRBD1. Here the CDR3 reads CASSEDGTAVYEQYF. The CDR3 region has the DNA TGTGCCAGCAGCGAAGACGGGACAGCAGTCTACGAGCAGTACTTC.